This TCR beta chain was profiled in a study of shared clonotypes between healthy human individuals. An approximately 210 ng quantity of DNA, 25,000 to 30,000 T cell genomes, went into the sorted-subset replicate PCRs. Original methodology: ImmunoSEQ supplied junction-only sequences lacking quality scores, so filtering was different. TCRdb's copy holds only in-frame clones and misses some; the assay was immunoSEQ multiplex PCR. V, J and clone size were drawn from that table, and D and trimming were deduced from the DNA. This sample yields roughly 760,000 clones, of which under 80% are seen a single time; about 1.7% belongs to the top ten. As concerns this clone: What it binds is unknown.

General study findings and limits: A small donor pool kept down the genetic and exposure-history diversity that was represented. Some naive CD4 clonotypes, around 5%, turned up in common across several donors.

Sequencing used memory CD4+ T cells sorted from blood. As for subset: CD45RA-negative fraction. The sequence came from a woman aged 25 to 39 in good health.

The CDR3 nucleotides are TGTGCCAGCAGTTTCAGCAATTGGCAGGGGGCATCTCACGAGCAGTACTTC. It encodes CASSFSNWQGASHEQYF. The V and J genes are TRBV27 and TRBJ2-7; 8 bases are shared with TRBD1. The CDR3 has 17 amino acids. Looked up from germline, CDR1 is MNHEY and CDR2 is SMNVEV (reference sequence). V trimming: 3 bases; J trimming: 5 bases; junction bases outside the gene matches: 15.